The 10 T cell receptor beta chains below come from one sample, sequenced in a study of blood T cell repertoires in COVID-19. The method was immunoSEQ multiplex PCR; TCRdb's version includes in-frame clones alone and lacks a portion of them. The sample holds 390,000 or so clones, about 86% seen once. Sequences were obtained from PBMCs or T cells enriched from blood (not recorded which). These TCRs come from a woman in her 50s who had recovered from COVID-19.

The chain carries TRBV5-6 and TRBJ1-2; 7 bases match TRBD1. This CDR3 has 14 amino acids. The V and J ends lost 0 bases and 2 bases, in that order; junction bases with no gene match: 1. Germline CDR1 is SGHDT and CDR2 is YYEEEE. The CDR3 DNA sequence: TGTGCCAGCAGCTTGGGGGACAGCAACTATGGCTACACCTTC. It translates to CASSLGDSNYGYTF.

The chain uses TRBV6-1 and TRBJ2-4; D not resolved. The V end lost 3 bases, the J end lost 5 bases, and 14 bases lay between the germline ends. The CDR3 is 15 residues long. Germline values: CDR1 MNHNS, CDR2 SASEGT. The CDR3 sequence: CASSDGASSENIQYF. The CDR3 DNA reads as TGTGCCAGCAGTGACGGAGCGAGCAGTGAAAACATTCAGTACTTC.

The chain joins TRBV5-1 to TRBJ1-2; maybe TRBD1 (6 bases). Trimming pared 2 bases from V and 8 bases from J, leaving 13 bases between. Germline V gene sequence: CDR1 SGHRS, CDR2 YFSETQ. The CDR3 contains 13 residues. The CDR3 protein is CASSFWGLEGYTF. CDR3 sequence (DNA): TGCGCCAGCAGCTTTTGGGGGCTCGAAGGCTACACCTTC.

The chain uses TRBV27 and TRBJ2-1; possibly TRBD2 for D (5 bases). Germline CDR1 reads MNHEY; CDR2 reads SMNVEV (reference sequence). V lost 0 bases to trimming and J lost 9 bases, with 9 bases between them. The CDR3 runs 13 residues. The CDR3 is CASSLSGVGEQFF. The CDR3 DNA reads TGTGCCAGCAGTTTATCCGGGGTGGGTGAGCAGTTCTTC.

The genes are TRBV4-3 and TRBJ1-6; 8 positions match TRBD1. Germline V lookup: CDR1 LGHNA, CDR2 YSLEER. The CDR3 totals 14 residues. Trimming at V came to 3 bases and at J to 10 bases, leaving 5 bases not matched to a gene. CDR3 nucleotide sequence: TGCGCCAGCAGCCAGGGGACAGGACGATCACCCCTCCACTTT. It codes for CASSQGTGRSPLHF.

The V call is TRBV18, the J call TRBJ2-5; TRBD1 matches 10 bases. The CDR3 is 16 residues long. Germline V CDR1 and CDR2: KGHSH, LQKENI. V shed 4 bases, J shed 2 bases, and the junction held 7 bases outside the gene matches. The CDR3 here is CASSLWDRGLQETQYF. The CDR3 DNA reads as TGTGCCAGCTCACTTTGGGACAGGGGACTTCAAGAGACCCAGTACTTC.

The V call is TRBV27, the J call TRBJ1-2, with TRBD1 identical over 9 bases. V shed 6 bases and J 2 bases; nucleotides not matched to a gene: 4. Germline V CDR1 and CDR2: MNHEY, SMNVEV (reference sequence). This CDR3 comprises 14 residues. The CDR3 DNA reads TGTGCCAGCAGCATCGGGACAGGGAACTATGGCTACACCTTC. It translates to CASSIGTGNYGYTF.

This clone has only a few counts. The chain uses TRBV6-6 and TRBJ1-5; D perhaps matches TRBD1 (5 bases). V was pared by 5 bases and J by 0 bases, with 17 bases between. Germline V gene lookup returns CDR1 MNHNY and CDR2 SVGAGI (reference sequence). The CDR3 runs 17 residues. CDR3 coding DNA: TGTGCCAGCAGTCCGATGGTTGGGGGGTATAGCAATCAGCCCCAGCATTTT. The encoded protein is CASSPMVGGYSNQPQHF.

The V call is TRBV10-3, the J call TRBJ2-3; 7 positions agree with TRBD2. CDR1 and CDR2 from the germline V gene are ENHRY and SYGVKD. The CDR3 spans 13 residues. V lost 8 bases and J lost 2; bases outside the gene matches: 4. The CDR3 region has the DNA TGTGCCATCTCGCAGCGGGACACAGATACGCAGTATTTT. Translated, it gives CAISQRDTDTQYF.

In its sample, this clone was seen a few times. The chain has TRBV6-2 or TRBV6-3 and TRBJ1-5, with TRBD1 matching over 7 bases. V trimming: 5 bases; J trimming: 3 bases; junction bases outside the gene matches: 10. CDR1 and CDR2 from the germline V gene are MNHEY and SVGEGT. The CDR3 extends over 16 amino acids. The CDR3 sequence: CASSPIMTGLNQPQHF. As DNA, the CDR3 is TGTGCCAGCAGTCCAATCATGACAGGGCTCAATCAGCCCCAGCATTTT.